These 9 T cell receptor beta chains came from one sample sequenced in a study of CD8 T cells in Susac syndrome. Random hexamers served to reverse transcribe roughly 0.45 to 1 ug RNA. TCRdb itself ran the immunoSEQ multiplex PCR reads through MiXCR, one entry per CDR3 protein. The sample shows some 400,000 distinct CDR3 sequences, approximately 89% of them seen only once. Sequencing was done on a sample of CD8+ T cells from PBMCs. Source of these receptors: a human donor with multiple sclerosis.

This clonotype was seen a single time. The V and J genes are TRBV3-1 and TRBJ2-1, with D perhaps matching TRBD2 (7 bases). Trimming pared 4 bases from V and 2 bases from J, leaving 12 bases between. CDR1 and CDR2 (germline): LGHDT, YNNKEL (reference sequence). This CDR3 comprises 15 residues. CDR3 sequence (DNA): TGTGCCAGCAGCCCTGGGGGGGGCGCCTACAATGAGCAGTTCTTC. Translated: CASSPGGGAYNEQFF.

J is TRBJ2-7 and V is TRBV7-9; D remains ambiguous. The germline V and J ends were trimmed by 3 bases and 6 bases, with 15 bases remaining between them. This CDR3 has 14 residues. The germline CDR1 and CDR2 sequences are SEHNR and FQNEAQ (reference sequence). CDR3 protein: CASSFPSHPPEQYF. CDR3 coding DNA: TGTGCCAGCAGCTTCCCGTCCCACCCCCCCGAGCAGTACTTC.

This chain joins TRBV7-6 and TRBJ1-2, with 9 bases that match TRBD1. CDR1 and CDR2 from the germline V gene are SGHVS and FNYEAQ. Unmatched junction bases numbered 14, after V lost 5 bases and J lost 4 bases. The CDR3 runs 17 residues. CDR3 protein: CASSTSPSPGQGYGYTF. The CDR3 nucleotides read TGTGCCAGCAGCACCTCCCCCTCTCCGGGACAGGGCTATGGCTACACCTTC.

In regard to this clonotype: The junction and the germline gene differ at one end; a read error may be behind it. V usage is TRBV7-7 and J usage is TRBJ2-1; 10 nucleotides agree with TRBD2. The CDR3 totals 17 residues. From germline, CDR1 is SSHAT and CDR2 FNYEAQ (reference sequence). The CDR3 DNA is TGTGCTAGCAGCTTCGGGACTAGCGCCATCCACGACAATGAGCAGTTCTTC. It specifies CASSFGTSAIHDNEQFF.

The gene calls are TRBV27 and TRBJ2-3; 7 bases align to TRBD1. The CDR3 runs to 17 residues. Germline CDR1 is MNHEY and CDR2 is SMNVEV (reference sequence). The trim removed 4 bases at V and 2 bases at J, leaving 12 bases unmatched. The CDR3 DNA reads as TGTGCCAGCAGTTCCAGCAGGGACAGCCCCCCCACAGATACGCAGTATTTT. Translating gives CASSSSRDSPPTDTQYF.

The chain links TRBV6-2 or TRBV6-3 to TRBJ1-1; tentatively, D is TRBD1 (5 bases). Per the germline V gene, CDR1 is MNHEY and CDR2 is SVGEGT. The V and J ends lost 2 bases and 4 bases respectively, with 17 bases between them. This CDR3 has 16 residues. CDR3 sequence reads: CASSYLTALRGTEAFF. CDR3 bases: TGTGCCAGCAGTTACCTGACGGCCCTGAGGGGCACTGAAGCTTTCTTT.

CDR3 loop: CASSQPDRGPGTGELFF. CDR3 bases: TGCGCCAGCAGCCAACCGGACAGGGGTCCAGGCACCGGGGAGCTGTTTTTT. The chain employs TRBV4-1 and TRBJ2-2; TRBD1 matches at 9 bases. Germline CDR1 and CDR2: MGHRA and YSYEKL. The V gene end was trimmed by 2 bases and the J gene end by 4 bases; junction bases not matched to a gene: 8. CDR3 length equals 17 residues.

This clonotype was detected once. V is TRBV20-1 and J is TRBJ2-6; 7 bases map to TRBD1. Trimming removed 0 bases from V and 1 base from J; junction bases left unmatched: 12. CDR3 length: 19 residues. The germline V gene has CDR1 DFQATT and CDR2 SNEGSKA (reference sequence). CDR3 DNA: TGCAGTGCTAGAGATCACGGCCAGGGGGTTGCATCTGGGGCCAACGTCCTGACTTTC. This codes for CSARDHGQGVASGANVLTF.

The CDR3 region has the DNA TGCAGCGTCACAACGAACTACGAGCAGTACTTC. Encoded protein: CSVTTNYEQYF. This chain connects TRBV29-1 to TRBJ2-7; D call uncertain. The germline V gene has CDR1 SQVTM and CDR2 ANQGSEA. With 6 bases removed from V and 3 bases from J, the gap between germline ends came to 9 bases. This CDR3 spans 11 amino acids.